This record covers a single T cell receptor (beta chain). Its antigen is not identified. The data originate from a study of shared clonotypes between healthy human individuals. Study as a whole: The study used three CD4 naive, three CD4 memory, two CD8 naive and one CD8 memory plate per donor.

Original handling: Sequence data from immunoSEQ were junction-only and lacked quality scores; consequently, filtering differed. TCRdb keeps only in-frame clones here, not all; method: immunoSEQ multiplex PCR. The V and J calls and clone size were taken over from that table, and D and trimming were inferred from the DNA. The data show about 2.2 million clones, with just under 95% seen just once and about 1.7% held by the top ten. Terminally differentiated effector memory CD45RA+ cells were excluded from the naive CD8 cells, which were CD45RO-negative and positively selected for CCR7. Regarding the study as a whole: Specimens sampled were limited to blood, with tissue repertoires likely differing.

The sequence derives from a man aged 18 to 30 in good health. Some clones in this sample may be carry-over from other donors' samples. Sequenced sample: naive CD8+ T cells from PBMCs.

CDR3 nucleotides: TGTGCCAGTAGCTCTCGCGACAGGGGATACACTGAAGCTTTCTTT. Protein sequence: CASSSRDRGYTEAFF. The chain links TRBV19 to TRBJ1-1; 8 positions match TRBD1. The CDR3 extends over 15 amino acids. Losses at the gene ends were 6 bases for V and 3 bases for J; bases not matched to a gene: 9. The V gene's germline CDR1 is LNHDA and CDR2 SQIVND (reference sequence).